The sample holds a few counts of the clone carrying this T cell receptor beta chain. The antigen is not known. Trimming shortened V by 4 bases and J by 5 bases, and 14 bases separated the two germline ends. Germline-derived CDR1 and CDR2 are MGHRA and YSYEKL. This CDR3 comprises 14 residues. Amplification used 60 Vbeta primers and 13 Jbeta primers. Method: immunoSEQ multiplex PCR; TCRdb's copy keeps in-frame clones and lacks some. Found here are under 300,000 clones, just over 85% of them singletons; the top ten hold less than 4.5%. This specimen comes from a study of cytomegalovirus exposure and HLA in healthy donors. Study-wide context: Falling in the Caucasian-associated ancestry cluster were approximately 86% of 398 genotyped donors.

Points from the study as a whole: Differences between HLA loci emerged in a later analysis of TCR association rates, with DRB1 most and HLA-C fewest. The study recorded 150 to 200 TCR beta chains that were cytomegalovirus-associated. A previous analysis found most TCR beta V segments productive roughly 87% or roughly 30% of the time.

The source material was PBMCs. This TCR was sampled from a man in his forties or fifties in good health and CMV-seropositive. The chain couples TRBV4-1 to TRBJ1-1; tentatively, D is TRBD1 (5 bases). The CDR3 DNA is TGCGCCAGCAGCCCGGGGGAGGGTGGGACTGAAGCTTTCTTT. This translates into CASSPGEGGTEAFF.